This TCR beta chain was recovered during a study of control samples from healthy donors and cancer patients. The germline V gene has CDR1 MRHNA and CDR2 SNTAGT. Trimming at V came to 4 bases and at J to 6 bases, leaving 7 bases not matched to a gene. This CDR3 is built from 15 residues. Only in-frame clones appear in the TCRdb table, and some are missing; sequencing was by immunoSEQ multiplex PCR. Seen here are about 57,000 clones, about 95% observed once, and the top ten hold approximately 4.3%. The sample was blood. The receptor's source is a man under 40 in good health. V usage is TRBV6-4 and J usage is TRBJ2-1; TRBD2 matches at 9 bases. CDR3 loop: CASSAAGGSGNEQFF. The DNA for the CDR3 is TGTGCCAGCAGTGCGGCGGGAGGGTCTGGCAATGAGCAGTTCTTC.